What follows are 5 T cell receptor beta chains derived from one specimen sequenced in a study of long-term antiretroviral therapy in people with HIV. Researchers report immunoSEQ v3.0 was run at survey level. TCRdb's copy holds only in-frame clones and misses some; the assay was immunoSEQ multiplex PCR. The sample contains more than 20,000 clones, over 80% of which appear only once. Source: unsorted PBMCs, taken approximately 4 years after starting antiretroviral therapy. These receptors all come from a man in his late teens or twenties with HIV.

The rearrangement joins TRBV7-3 to TRBJ1-1; D gene uncertain. The CDR3 consists of 13 residues. The germline V gene has CDR1 SGHTA and CDR2 FQGTGA. The V gene lost 2 bases and the J gene lost 1 base, with 5 bases spanning the gap. CDR3 coding DNA: TGTGCCAGCAGCTTATATACGAACACTGAAGCTTTCTTT. This encodes CASSLYTNTEAFF.

This clone has only a few counts. The genes are TRBV5-1 and TRBJ1-2; D gene uncertain. Trimming removed 0 bases at V and 8 bases at J, with 14 bases between. The CDR3 sequence is 14 residues long. Germline V gives CDR1 SGHRS, CDR2 YFSETQ. CDR3 protein: CASSLDGEDPGYTF. The CDR3 DNA reads TGCGCCAGCAGCTTGGATGGGGAGGATCCGGGCTACACCTTC.

The chain combines TRBV4-1 with TRBJ2-3; 11 positions match TRBD2. CDR3 length: 16 residues. Trimming took 4 bases from V and 4 from J; bases not matched to a gene: 7. Looked up from germline, CDR1 is MGHRA and CDR2 is YSYEKL. Here the CDR3 reads CASSRAGTSGPDTQYF. CDR3 DNA sequence: TGCGCCAGCAGCCGGGCCGGGACTAGCGGACCAGATACGCAGTATTTT.

The chain recombines TRBV23-1 with TRBJ1-5, with D maybe TRBD1 (5 bases). TRBV23-1 falls under the ORF class, with uncertain function. This CDR3 is 17 amino acids long. The V and J ends lost 2 bases and 3 bases respectively, with 17 bases between them. The CDR3 DNA reads as TGCGCCAGCAGTCAACCCGGGACGTTTAAACCCAATCAGCCCCAGCATTTT. The encoded protein is CASSQPGTFKPNQPQHF.

This clone appeared a few times. This CDR3 reads CAITEDLYGYTF. In nucleotides, the CDR3 is TGTGCCATCACGGAGGATCTCTATGGCTACACCTTC. The chain couples TRBV10-3 to TRBJ1-2; D unresolved. The CDR3 length is 12 residues. Per germline, CDR1 ENHRY and CDR2 SYGVKD. V lost 7 bases, J lost 4 bases, and 10 bases lay in between.